This is a list of T cell receptor beta chains from one sample in a study of T cell responses to AZD1222 COVID-19 vaccine. Some clones are missing from TCRdb's copy, which holds only in-frame ones; the method was immunoSEQ multiplex PCR. This table holds 15,000 to 20,000 clones, approximately 81% found once. This material consisted of peripheral blood, taken 28 days after the second AZD1222 dose. The receptors derive from an adult who received the AZD1222 COVID-19 vaccine. CDR3s include the opening cysteine and the closing phenylalanine or tryptophan. Each record gives: J gene, clone size, V gene, D gene, CDR3 DNA, CDR3 protein. D genes are given only for firm matches. Part of the rows lack a size; the others show once, few, many or a class for expanded clones.

TRBJ2-7,.,TRBV3-1/TRBV3-2,.,TGTGCCAGCAGCCAAGACAATATCGGCTACGAGCAGTACTTC,CASSQDNIGYEQYF
TRBJ2-2,.,TRBV3-1/TRBV3-2,.,TGTGCCAGCAGCCAAGGTATTAGCGGGAACACCGGGGAGCTGTTTTTT,CASSQGISGNTGELFF
TRBJ2-5,.,TRBV5-8,TRBD2,TGTGCCAGCCCAAACTTTCCCGGGACTAGCGGAGAGACCCAGTACTTC,CASPNFPGTSGETQYF
TRBJ2-7,few,TRBV3-1/TRBV3-2,.,TGTGCCAGCAGCCAAGGTTTTGGCGGGGTCTACGAGCAGTACTTC,CASSQGFGGVYEQYF
TRBJ2-7,.,TRBV6-5,TRBD2,TGTGCCAGCAGTCGAGGACTAGCGGGAGGGGAGCAGTACTTC,CASSRGLAGGEQYF
TRBJ2-2,.,TRBV12-3/TRBV12-4,.,TGTGCCAGCAGTCCCCAGAGGGCCGGGGAGCTGTTTTTT,CASSPQRAGELFF
TRBJ1-3,.,TRBV7-9,.,TGTGCCAGCAGCTTAGGTTCAGGGGCCGGAAACACCATATATTTT,CASSLGSGAGNTIYF
TRBJ2-6,.,TRBV5-1,.,TGCGCCAGCAGCTTGATTCCCGGGTCTGGGGCCAACGTCCTGACTTTC,CASSLIPGSGANVLTF
TRBJ2-1,.,TRBV9,TRBD1,TGTGCCAGCAGCGTAGATGGGACAGGCGAGAATGAGCAGTTCTTC,CASSVDGTGENEQFF
TRBJ2-1,.,TRBV6-2/TRBV6-3,TRBD2,TGTGCCAGCAGTTACACTAGCGGGAGGGCCGGGTTTTACAATGAGCAGTTCTTC,CASSYTSGRAGFYNEQFF
TRBJ1-6,.,TRBV2,TRBD1,TGTGCCAGCACCCGGGACAGGGCTCGATCACCCCTCCACTTT,CASTRDRARSPLHF
TRBJ2-3,.,TRBV10-3,TRBD2,TGTGCCATCAGTGGGAGCGGGAAAAGCACAGATACGCAGTATTTT,CAISGSGKSTDTQYF
TRBJ2-7,.,TRBV19,TRBD1,TGTGCCAGTAGTACTGACAGGGCCAGCTCCTACGAGCAGTACTTC,CASSTDRASSYEQYF
TRBJ2-2,.,TRBV7-2,.,TGTGCCAGCAGCTTAGCCGGCGGACGGGTTCCCGGGGAGCTGTTTTTT,CASSLAGGRVPGELFF
TRBJ1-2,.,TRBV6-5,TRBD1,TGTGCCAGCAGTCGGAAAAGACAGGGAACCTATGGCTACACCTTC,CASSRKRQGTYGYTF
TRBJ2-7,.,TRBV7-2,.,TGTGCCAGCAGCTTAGGAACACTAGAGACCTACGAGCAGTACTTC,CASSLGTLETYEQYF
TRBJ2-7,.,TRBV6-1,.,TGTGCCAGCAGTGAAGCCAGACACATCTCCTACGAGCAGTACTTC,CASSEARHISYEQYF
TRBJ2-7,.,TRBV6-1,.,TGTGCCAGCAGTGAATATCCCCAGGGTACCTACGAGCAGTACTTC,CASSEYPQGTYEQYF
TRBJ2-7,.,TRBV7-2,TRBD2,TGTGCCAGCAGCTTGACTAGCGGGACCTCCTACGAGCAGTACTTC,CASSLTSGTSYEQYF
TRBJ1-1,.,TRBV15,.,TGTGCCACCAGCAGAGGTAAACCCGCGGTCTCGAACACTGAAGCTTTCTTT,CATSRGKPAVSNTEAFF
TRBJ1-4,few,TRBV6-5,.,TGTGCCAGCAGTTCCGGCGTAGGGGGGGGTGAAAAACTGTTTTTT,CASSSGVGGGEKLFF
TRBJ2-1,.,TRBV29-1,.,TGCAGCGGCCGATTGGGGAACGCGCAGTTCTTC,CSGRLGNAQFF